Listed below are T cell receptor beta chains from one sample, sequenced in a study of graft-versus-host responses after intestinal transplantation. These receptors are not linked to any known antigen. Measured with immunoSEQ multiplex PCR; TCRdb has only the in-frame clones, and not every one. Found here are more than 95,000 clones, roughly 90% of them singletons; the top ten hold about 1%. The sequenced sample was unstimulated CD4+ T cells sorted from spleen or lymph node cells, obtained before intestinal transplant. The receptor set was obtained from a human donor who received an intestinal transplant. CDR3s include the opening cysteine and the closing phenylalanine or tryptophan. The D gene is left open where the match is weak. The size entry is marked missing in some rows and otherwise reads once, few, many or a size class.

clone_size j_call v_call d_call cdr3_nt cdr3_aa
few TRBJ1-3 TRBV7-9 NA TGTGCCACGCCGAGACGGGGGGGTCGTGAAAACACCATATATTTT CATPRRGGRENTIYF
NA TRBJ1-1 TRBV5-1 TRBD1 TGCGCCAGCAGCCCCTCAACAGGGGAAAGGGGTGAAGCTTTCTTT CASSPSTGERGEAFF
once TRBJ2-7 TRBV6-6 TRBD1 TGTGCCAGCAGCCGGGACAGGGTGACAGTGGAGCAGTACTTC CASSRDRVTVEQYF
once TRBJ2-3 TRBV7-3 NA TGTGCCAGCAGCTTAGCGGGGGCCGCAGATACGCAGTATTTT CASSLAGAADTQYF
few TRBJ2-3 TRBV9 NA TGTGCCAGCTTTCGCACAGATACGCAGTATTTT CASFRTDTQYF
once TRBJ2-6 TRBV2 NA TGTGCCAGCTCGATCTCTGGGGCCAACGTCCTGACTTTC CASSISGANVLTF
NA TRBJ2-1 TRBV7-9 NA TGTGCCAGCACCCCGAACCAGCTAGTAATCTACAATGAGCAGTTCTTC CASTPNQLVIYNEQFF
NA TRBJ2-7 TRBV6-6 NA TGTGCCAGCAGCCGAAACTTTGAAGACGAGCAGTACTTC CASSRNFEDEQYF
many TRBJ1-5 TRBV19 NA TGTGCCAGTAGTATAGCGGGCAGTGATCAGCCCCAGCATTTT CASSIAGSDQPQHF
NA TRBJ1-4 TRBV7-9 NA TGTGCCAGCAGCCAGGGGAGAGGGTTGACTCTAACTAATGAAAAACTGTTTTTT CASSQGRGLTLTNEKLFF
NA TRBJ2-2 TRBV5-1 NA TGCGCCAGCAGCTTGGGACTGACCGGGGAGCTGTTTTTT CASSLGLTGELFF
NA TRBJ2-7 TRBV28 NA TGTGCCAGCAGGGGTGGAGGGTACGGGGGGCCCCCCTACGAGCAGTACTTC CASRGGGYGGPPYEQYF
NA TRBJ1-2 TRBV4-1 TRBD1 TGCGCCAGCAGCCAAGGGGCCCTAGGACAGGGGTCAGTAAACTATGGCTACACCTTC CASSQGALGQGSVNYGYTF
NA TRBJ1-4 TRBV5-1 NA TGCGCCAGCAGCCCAGGACAGTCAGGGGAAAAACTGTTTTTT CASSPGQSGEKLFF
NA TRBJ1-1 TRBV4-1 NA TGCGCCAGCAGCCCCGGGCAAGGGCGGGCGAACGCTGAAGCTTTCTTT CASSPGQGRANAEAFF
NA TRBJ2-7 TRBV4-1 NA TGCGCCAGCAGCCAAGGTTACGTAGGGGGAAGGAGCTACGAGCAGTACTTC CASSQGYVGGRSYEQYF
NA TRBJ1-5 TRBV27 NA TGTGCCAGCAGTTTATCCACGGTTGGCAATCAGCCCCAGCATTTT CASSLSTVGNQPQHF
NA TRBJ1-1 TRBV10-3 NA TGTGCCATCAGTGAGTCGGCGGACACTGAAGCTTTCTTT CAISESADTEAFF
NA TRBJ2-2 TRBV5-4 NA TGTGCCAGCAGCCCAGGTCAGGGTCGAGGGACCGGGGAGCTGTTTTTT CASSPGQGRGTGELFF
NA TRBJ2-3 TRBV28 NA TGTGCCAGCAGTTTGGGAGCAGATTACACAGATACGCAGTATTTT CASSLGADYTDTQYF
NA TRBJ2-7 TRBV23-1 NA TGCGCCAGCAGCCCCTCCTACGAGCAGTACTTC CASSPSYEQYF
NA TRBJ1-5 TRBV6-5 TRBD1 TGTGCCAGCAGTACACAGGGGGGGAGCAATCAGCCCCAGCATTTT CASSTQGGSNQPQHF
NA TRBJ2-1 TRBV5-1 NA TGCGCCAGCAGCATCGCCAGCGGGCGTTCCTACAATGAGCAGTTCTTC CASSIASGRSYNEQFF
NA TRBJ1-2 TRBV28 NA TGTGCCAGCTGGACAGCCTACTATGGCTACACCTTC CASWTAYYGYTF
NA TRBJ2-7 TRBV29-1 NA TGCAGCGCGGGGGGCCAGGAGCAGTACTTC CSAGGQEQYF
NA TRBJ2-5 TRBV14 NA TGTGCCAGCAGCCCGCAAAGGGGGGCCCAGTACTTC CASSPQRGAQYF
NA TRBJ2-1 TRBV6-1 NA TGTGCCAGCAGTGAGATGACACGCTACAATGAGCAGTTCTTC CASSEMTRYNEQFF
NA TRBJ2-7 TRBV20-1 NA TGCAGTGTGGGCCACGAGCAGTACTTC CSVGHEQYF
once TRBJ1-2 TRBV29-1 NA TGCAGCGTTGACGGGGAGGACTATGGCTACACCTTC CSVDGEDYGYTF
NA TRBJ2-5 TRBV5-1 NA TGCGCCAGCAGCTTGGTTGCGGGGCCCGAAGAGACCCAGTACTTC CASSLVAGPEETQYF
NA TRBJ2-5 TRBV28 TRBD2 TGTGCCAGCATTGCGGGAGGTGCTGGAGAGACCCAGTACTTC CASIAGGAGETQYF
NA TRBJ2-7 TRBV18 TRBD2 TGTGCCAGCTCACAACTGGGGGGTAGCGGGGGAACCTACGAGCAGTACTTC CASSQLGGSGGTYEQYF
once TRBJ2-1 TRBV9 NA TGTGCCAGCAGCTCGATGAAAGGGGGGAGAGGATTTCGGTACAATGAGCAGTTCTTC CASSSMKGGRGFRYNEQFF
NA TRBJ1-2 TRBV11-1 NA TGTGCCACCCGGACAGAAGCCTATGGCTACACCTTC CATRTEAYGYTF
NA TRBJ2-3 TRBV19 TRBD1 TGTGCCAGTAGTATAGATCCCCGCCGGGACAGGGTTAATACGCAGTATTTT CASSIDPRRDRVNTQYF
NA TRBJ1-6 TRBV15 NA TGTGCCACCAGCAGAGTCCCTGGGGGATATAATTCACCCCTCCACTTT CATSRVPGGYNSPLHF
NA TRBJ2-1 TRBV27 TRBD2 TGTGCCATTGGAACTAGCGGACTTTACAATGAGCAGTTCTTC CAIGTSGLYNEQFF
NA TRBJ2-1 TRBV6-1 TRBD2 TGTGCCAGCAGTTTCTTTAGCGGGAGGGAAAATGAGCAGTTCTTC CASSFFSGRENEQFF
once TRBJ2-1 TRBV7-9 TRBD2 TGTGCCAGCAGCTCTCTGTTCCTAGCGGGGGGGTTTGGTGAGCAGTTCTTC CASSSLFLAGGFGEQFF
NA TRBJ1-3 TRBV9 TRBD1 TGTGCCAGCAGCGTAGGGACAGGGGCCTCCGGGGCCATATATTTT CASSVGTGASGAIYF
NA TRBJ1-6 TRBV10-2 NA TGCGCCAGCAGTCCTAGGGCAGGGGCGAATTCACCCCTCCACTTT CASSPRAGANSPLHF